The entry that follows covers one TCR beta chain sequence. Its antigen is not identified. Extraction of RNA preceded its reverse transcription into cDNA, which served as the sequencing template. Using immunoSEQ multiplex PCR, the repertoire was profiled, and TCRdb retains in-frame clones only, with some absent. The table lists about 190,000 clones, 64% of them singletons. Germline CDR1 SGHRS, CDR2 YFSETQ. V gave up 2 bases and J gave up 10 bases; unmatched junction bases: 9. The CDR3 is made up of 15 amino acids. This sample was included in a study of CD8+ T cells in alopecia areata. General study results and limits: In blood and scalp, many expanded lesional clones persisted during tofacitinib. Significant decreases in scalp clonality and expanded CD8+ clones followed tofacitinib treatment. TCRs were shared less clearly across patients than in mice, possibly for HLA-related reasons.

Treatment described: oral pan-JAK inhibitor, 5-10 mg twice daily. Lesional scalp punch biopsies and peripheral blood came from alopecia areata patients. The sequence was collected from a human donor with alopecia areata. The sequencing here drew on CD4+ T cells sorted from blood, taken at week 4, from a patient treated with tofacitinib. The rearrangement links TRBV5-1 to TRBJ1-6; 7 positions match TRBD1. The CDR3 sequence: CASSFRGDPGSPLHF. CDR3 coding DNA: TGCGCCAGCAGCTTCAGGGGGGACCCGGGCTCACCCCTCCACTTT.